This TCR beta chain is drawn from a study of Ad26.COV2.S vaccination and SARS-CoV-2 variants. Treatment indicated: 15 to 20 received Ad26.COV2.S at low or high dose, single or two shots; several received placebo; per-sample allocation not given. On day 63 after the first injection, vaccine and placebo recipients gave samples. The assay was immunoSEQ multiplex PCR, and TCRdb's table has in-frame clones only and misses some. This sample yields approximately 410,000 clones, of which roughly 88% are seen a single time; less than 4.5% belongs to the top ten. Germline CDR1 is LNHDA and CDR2 is SQIVND (reference sequence). This CDR3 contains 15 residues. With V trimmed by 4 bases and J by 1 base, 4 bases remained unmatched.

The TCR comes from a person aged 18-60 years who received the Ad26.COV2.S COVID-19 vaccine or a placebo. The chain combines TRBV19 with TRBJ1-1; TRBD1 agrees at 9 bases. The source was peripheral blood, collected in a trial of Ad26.COV2.S vaccine versus placebo. The CDR3 DNA follows: TGTGCCAGTAGTAATCGGGACAGGGCGAACACTGAAGCTTTCTTT. Its translation is CASSNRDRANTEAFF.